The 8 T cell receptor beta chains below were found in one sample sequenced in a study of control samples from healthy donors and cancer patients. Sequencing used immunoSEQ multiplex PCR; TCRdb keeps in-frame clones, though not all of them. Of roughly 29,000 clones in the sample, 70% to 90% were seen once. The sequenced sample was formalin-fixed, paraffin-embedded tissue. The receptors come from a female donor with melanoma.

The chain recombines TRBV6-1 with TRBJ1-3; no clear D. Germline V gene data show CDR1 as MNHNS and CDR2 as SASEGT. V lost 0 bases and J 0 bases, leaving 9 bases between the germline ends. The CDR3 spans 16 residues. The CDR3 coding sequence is TGTGCCAGCAGTGAAGCGCTGGGTTTCTCTGGAAACACCATATATTTT. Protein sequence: CASSEALGFSGNTIYF.

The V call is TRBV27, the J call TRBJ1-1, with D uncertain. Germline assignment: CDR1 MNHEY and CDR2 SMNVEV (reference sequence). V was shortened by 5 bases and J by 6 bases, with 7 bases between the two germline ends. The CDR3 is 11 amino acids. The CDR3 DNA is TGTGCCAGCAGTGTTGGATCTGAAGCTTTCTTT. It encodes CASSVGSEAFF.

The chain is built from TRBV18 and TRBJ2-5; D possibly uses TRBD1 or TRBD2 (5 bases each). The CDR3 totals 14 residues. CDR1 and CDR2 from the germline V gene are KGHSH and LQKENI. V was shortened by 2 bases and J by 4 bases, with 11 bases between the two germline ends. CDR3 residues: CASSPGLGGETQYF. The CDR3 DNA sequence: TGTGCCAGCTCACCAGGTCTTGGGGGAGAGACCCAGTACTTC.

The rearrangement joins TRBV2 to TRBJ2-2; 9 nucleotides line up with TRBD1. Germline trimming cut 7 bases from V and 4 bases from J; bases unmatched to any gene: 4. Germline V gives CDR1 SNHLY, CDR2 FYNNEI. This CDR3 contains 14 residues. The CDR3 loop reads CASNGQGRTGELFF. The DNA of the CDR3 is TGTGCCAGCAACGGACAGGGGCGCACCGGGGAGCTGTTTTTT.

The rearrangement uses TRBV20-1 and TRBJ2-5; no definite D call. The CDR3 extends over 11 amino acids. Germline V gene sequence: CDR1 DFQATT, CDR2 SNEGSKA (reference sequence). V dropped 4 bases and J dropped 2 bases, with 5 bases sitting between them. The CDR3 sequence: CSATLQETQYF. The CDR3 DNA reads TGCAGTGCTACTCTTCAAGAGACCCAGTACTTC.

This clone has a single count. This CDR3 reads CASSLALAGDFSYEQYF. The CDR3 DNA reads TGCGCCAGCAGCTTGGCCCTAGCGGGAGATTTTTCCTACGAGCAGTACTTC. The chain links TRBV5-1 to TRBJ2-7; 10 bases match TRBD2. Germline assignment: CDR1 SGHRS and CDR2 YFSETQ. This CDR3 region has 17 residues. V dropped 0 bases and J dropped 1; count of bases not matched to a gene: 7.

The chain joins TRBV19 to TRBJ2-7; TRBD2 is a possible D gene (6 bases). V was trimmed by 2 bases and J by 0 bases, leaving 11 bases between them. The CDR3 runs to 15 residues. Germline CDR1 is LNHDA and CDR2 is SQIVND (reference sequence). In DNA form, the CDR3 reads TGTGCCAGTAGTATATCCCGGGAGCTCTCCTACGAGCAGTACTTC. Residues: CASSISRELSYEQYF.

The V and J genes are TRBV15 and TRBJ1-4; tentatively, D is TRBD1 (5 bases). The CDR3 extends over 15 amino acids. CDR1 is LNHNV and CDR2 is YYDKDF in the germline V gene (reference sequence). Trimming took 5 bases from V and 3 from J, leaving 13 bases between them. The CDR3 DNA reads TGTGCCACCAGCTCAGATGGAGGGGCTAATGAAAAACTGTTTTTT. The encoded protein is CATSSDGGANEKLFF.